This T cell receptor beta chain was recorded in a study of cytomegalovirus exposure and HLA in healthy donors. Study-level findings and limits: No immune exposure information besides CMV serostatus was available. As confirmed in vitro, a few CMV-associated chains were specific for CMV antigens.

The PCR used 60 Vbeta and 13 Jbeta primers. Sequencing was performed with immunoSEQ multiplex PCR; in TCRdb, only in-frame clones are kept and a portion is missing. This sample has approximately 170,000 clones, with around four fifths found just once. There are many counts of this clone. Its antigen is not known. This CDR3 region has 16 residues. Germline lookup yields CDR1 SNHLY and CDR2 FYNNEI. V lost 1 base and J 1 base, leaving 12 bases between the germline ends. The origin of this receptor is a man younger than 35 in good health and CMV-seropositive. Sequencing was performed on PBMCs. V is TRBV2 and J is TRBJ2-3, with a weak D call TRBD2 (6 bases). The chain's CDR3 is CASSEGLVGGTDTQYF. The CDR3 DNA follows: TGTGCCAGCAGTGAAGGACTAGTGGGGGGCACAGATACGCAGTATTTT.